The 9 T cell receptor beta chains below were found in one sample sequenced in a study of cytomegalovirus exposure and HLA in healthy donors. Amplification used 60 Vbeta primers and 13 Jbeta primers. TCRdb keeps only in-frame clones here, not all; method: immunoSEQ multiplex PCR. This repertoire shows roughly 150,000 clones, roughly 70% found once; its top ten account for 2.5% to 3.5%. Material for sequencing was PBMCs. These receptor sequences come from a woman aged 45-59 years in good health and CMV-seropositive.

The chain carries TRBV21-1 and TRBJ1-1; the table names TRBD1, a call not compared with the DNA. TRBV21-1 is classified as a pseudogene. The CDR3 extends over 15 amino acids. CDR3 protein: CASSKRAGSRTEAFF. CDR3 DNA: TGTGCCAGCAGCAAAAGGGCAGGGTCTAGGACTGAAGCTTTCTTT.

The chain links TRBV11-2 to TRBJ1-1; D may be TRBD1 (6 bases). This CDR3 is built from 11 residues. Trimming shortened V by 2 bases and J by 10 bases, and 8 bases separated the two germline ends. Germline values: CDR1 SGHAT, CDR2 FQNNGV. CDR3 loop: CASSLQGSAFF. CDR3 nucleotide sequence: TGTGCCAGCAGCTTACAGGGGTCAGCTTTCTTT.

The chain joins TRBV5-5 to TRBJ1-1, with D unclear. Trimming removed 0 bases from V and 11 bases from J, with 17 bases in between. Germline V gives CDR1 SGHKS, CDR2 YYEKEE (reference sequence). This CDR3 comprises 14 residues. This CDR3 is CASSLDLAASRAFF. Here the CDR3 DNA reads TGTGCCAGCAGCTTGGATCTGGCCGCATCGCGGGCTTTCTTT.

The chain employs TRBV2 and TRBJ1-1; D gene unclear. This CDR3 contains 14 residues. Trimming left V 7 bases short and J 5 bases short, with 17 bases between. Germline values: CDR1 SNHLY, CDR2 FYNNEI. CDR3 bases: TGTGCCAGCAAGACATCCATCATGAGAACTGAAGCTTTCTTT. It translates to CASKTSIMRTEAFF.

The table lists this clone with a count of one. Other DNA sequences in the sample encode the same CDR3. The chain combines TRBV19 with TRBJ1-1; 9 bases line up with TRBD1. Germline CDR1 reads LNHDA; CDR2 reads SQIVND (reference sequence). V trimming: 8 bases; J trimming: 3 bases; junction bases outside the gene matches: 4. This CDR3 has 13 amino acids. The CDR3 nucleotides are TGTGCCAGTGAAACAGGGGGCTACACTGAAGCTTTCTTT. This translates into CASETGGYTEAFF.

This chain connects TRBV7-2 to TRBJ2-3, with no clear D. Trimming pared 3 bases from V and 0 bases from J, leaving 7 bases between. This CDR3 has 14 residues. CDR1 SGHTA and CDR2 FQGNSA come from the germline V gene. CDR3 DNA sequence: TGTGCCAGCAGCTTGGCACGCAGCACAGATACGCAGTATTTT. Its translation is CASSLARSTDTQYF.

This clone is a singleton in its sample. The chain combines TRBV6-6 with TRBJ2-7; 8 bases agree with TRBD1. The germline V gene has CDR1 MNHNY and CDR2 SVGAGI (reference sequence). Unmatched junction bases numbered 17, after V lost 7 bases and J lost 6 bases. This CDR3 has 16 residues. DNA for the CDR3: TGTGCCAGCAAACCTCAGAACCGGGACAGGCTAGCCGAGCAGTACTTC. This sequence encodes CASKPQNRDRLAEQYF.

CDR3 nucleotides: TGCGCCAGCAGCCAAGTTTACGGTTCCTCCTACGAGCAGTACTTC. This translates into CASSQVYGSSYEQYF. The rearrangement uses TRBV4-1 and TRBJ2-7, with D unresolved. The germline CDR1 and CDR2 sequences are MGHRA and YSYEKL. Trimming took 1 base from V and 0 from J, leaving 10 bases between them. There are 15 residues in the CDR3.

This chain uses TRBV18 with TRBJ1-1; 7 positions match TRBD1. V was clipped by 2 bases and J by 4 bases; unmatched bases: 10. Germline V gives CDR1 KGHSH, CDR2 LQKENI. The CDR3 consists of 16 residues. CDR3 nucleotides: TGTGCCAGCTCACCAAAGGGGGCTACTTTGGGCACTGAAGCTTTCTTT. Translating it yields CASSPKGATLGTEAFF.